This T cell receptor beta chain was profiled in a study of blood T cell repertoires in COVID-19. Sequenced by immunoSEQ multiplex PCR; TCRdb stores in-frame clones only, minus some. The sample contains some 140,000 clones, roughly four fifths of which appear only once. With V trimmed by 4 bases and J by 8 bases, 20 bases remained unmatched. Germline V CDR1 and CDR2: SGHRS, YFSETQ. This CDR3 has 18 residues. The specimen sequenced was peripheral blood. The rearrangement links TRBV5-1 to TRBJ2-1; 8 nucleotides align to TRBD1. This sequence originates from a human donor in a cohort sampled during active COVID-19. The chain's CDR3 is CASSAGLGAGGGLDEQFF. CDR3 sequence (DNA): TGCGCCAGCAGCGCGGGTCTGGGAGCAGGGGGCGGCTTGGATGAGCAGTTCTTC.